The 30 T cell receptor beta chains reported below all come from one sample, sequenced in a study of human T cells and chemical hapten exposure. Time point denoted: patch test 1, 2 weeks after DPC sensitization. As for treatment: therapeutic diphenylcyclopropenone sensitization with weekly scalp DPC. MiXCR, run by TCRdb on the RACE reads, gives a single entry per CDR3 protein. The sample contains about 340,000 distinct CDR3 sequences, around 7% of which appear only once. Sequencing used whole blood, obtained in connection with sensitization to the hapten diphenylcyclopropenone (DPC). The receptors were sampled from a woman under 30 with alopecia areata. Some clones in this sample may be carry-over from other donors' samples.

This clonotype showed up many times. V gene TRBV20-1 combines with J gene TRBJ1-1; TRBD1 is a possible D gene (6 bases). Germline values: CDR1 DFQATT, CDR2 SNEGSKA (reference sequence). The V end was cut by 1 base, the J end by 3 bases, with 15 bases between. CDR3 length: 15 residues. This CDR3 reads CSARGVTEGDTEAFF. In DNA, the CDR3 is TGCAGTGCTAGAGGGGTGACAGAGGGGGACACTGAAGCTTTCTTT.

This clonotype was detected many times. The rearrangement joins TRBV9 to TRBJ2-7; 10 bases line up with TRBD1. Unmatched junction bases numbered 10, after V lost 5 bases and J lost 2 bases. CDR3 length: 16 residues. The germline V gene encodes CDR1 SGDLS and CDR2 YYNGEE. CDR3 in amino acids: CASRPGQGGPTYEQYF. DNA for the CDR3: TGTGCCAGCAGACCCGGACAGGGGGGTCCCACCTACGAGCAGTACTTC. The full variable domain, rest sourced from reference TRBV9 and TRBJ2-7, is DSGVTQTPKHLITATGQRVTLRCSPRSGDLSVYWYQQSLDQGLQFLIQYYNGEERAKGNILERFSAQQFPDLHSELNLSSLELGDSALYFCASRPGQGGPTYEQYFGPGTRLTVT.

The chain joins TRBV19 to TRBJ2-1; maybe TRBD2 (6 bases). CDR1 LNHDA and CDR2 SQIVND come from the germline V gene (reference sequence). Trimming pared 5 bases from V and 9 bases from J, leaving 17 bases between. The CDR3 runs to 14 residues. CDR3 sequence: CASSPGDLGGEQFF. The CDR3, as DNA: TGTGCCAGTAGTCCCGGTGACTTGGGGGGTGAGCAGTTCTTC. Full variable domain (missing parts from reference TRBV19 and TRBJ2-1): DGGITQSPKYLFRKEGQNVTLSCEQNLNHDAMYWYRQDPGQGLRLIYYSQIVNDFQKGDIAEGYSVSREKKESFPLTVTSAQKNPTAFYLCASSPGDLGGEQFFGPGTRLTVL.

This clonotype was detected a few times. The chain couples TRBV27 to TRBJ1-5; D unclear. The V gene lost 2 bases and the J gene lost 5 bases, with 7 bases spanning the gap. This CDR3 spans 13 amino acids. The germline V gene encodes CDR1 MNHEY and CDR2 SMNVEV (reference sequence). The CDR3 DNA sequence: TGTGCCAGCAGTTTAATCGGTGATCAGCCCCAGCATTTT. Encoded protein: CASSLIGDQPQHF.

This clonotype was detected a few times. This chain connects TRBV6-6 to TRBJ2-1; TRBD1 is a possible D gene (7 bases). Germline loops: CDR1 MNHNY, CDR2 SVGAGI (reference sequence). There are 18 residues in the CDR3. V was trimmed by 7 bases and J by 0 bases, leaving 22 bases between them. The CDR3 loop reads CASNRPARQGGSYNEQFF. In DNA, the CDR3 is TGTGCCAGCAATCGACCCGCCCGGCAGGGGGGCTCCTACAATGAGCAGTTCTTC.

The rearrangement links TRBV27 to TRBJ2-3; TRBD1 matches 7 bases. Germline CDR1 and CDR2: MNHEY and SMNVEV (reference sequence). Trimming removed 5 bases from V and 1 base from J; junction bases left unmatched: 9. The CDR3 contains 16 residues. The CDR3 region has the DNA TGTGCCAGCAGTCCTAAGGGGGCGCCGGGCACAGATACGCAGTATTTT. Translated, it gives CASSPKGAPGTDTQYF.

This clonotype was observed many times. The genes are TRBV7-6 and TRBJ2-3, with D perhaps matching TRBD2 (5 bases). Trimming shortened V by 4 bases and J by 9 bases, and 14 bases separated the two germline ends. CDR3 size: 13 residues. Germline CDR1 SGHVS, CDR2 FNYEAQ. DNA for the CDR3: TGTGCCAGCAGCTCCACCCGGGGTACAACGCAGTATTTT. Its translation is CASSSTRGTTQYF.

The table lists this clonotype with a few counts. The chain combines TRBV28 with TRBJ1-5; D gene uncertain. Trimming pared 6 bases from V and 1 base from J, leaving 10 bases between. Germline CDR1 and CDR2: MDHEN and SYDVKM. This CDR3 is 14 amino acids long. The CDR3 here is CASRVDRSNQPQHF. The CDR3, as DNA: TGTGCCAGCAGGGTAGACCGCAGCAATCAGCCCCAGCATTTT.

There are a few counts of this clonotype. J is TRBJ2-3 and V is TRBV5-1; TRBD1 is a possible D gene (5 bases). CDR1 SGHRS and CDR2 YFSETQ come from the germline V gene. This CDR3 region has 16 residues. V lost 0 bases to trimming and J lost 4 bases, with 15 bases between them. CDR3 loop: CASSLAGQGVADTQYF. In DNA, the CDR3 is TGCGCCAGCAGCTTGGCCGGGCAGGGCGTCGCAGATACGCAGTATTTT. The full variable domain, in which reference TRBV5-1 and TRBJ2-3 provide the parts outside the CDR3, is KAGVTQTPRYLIKTRGQQVTLSCSPISGHRSVSWYQQTPGQGLQFLFEYFSETQRNKGNFPGRFSGRQFSNSRSEMNVSTLELGDSALYLCASSLAGQGVADTQYFGPGTRLTVL.

The chain employs TRBV6-1 and TRBJ1-1; TRBD1 aligns across 10 bases. V shed 6 bases, J shed 1 base, and the junction held 2 bases outside the gene matches. The CDR3 loop spans 14 amino acids. Germline V lookup: CDR1 MNHNS, CDR2 SASEGT. CDR3 nucleotides: TGTGCCAGCAGGGGGACAGGGGAGAACACTGAAGCTTTCTTT. It yields the protein CASRGTGENTEAFF.

This clonotype was observed a handful of times. The V gene is TRBV7-2, the J gene TRBJ1-6, with D possibly matching TRBD1 (6 bases). This CDR3 spans 15 amino acids. Germline lookup yields CDR1 SGHTA and CDR2 FQGNSA. Trimming shortened V by 0 bases and J by 10 bases, and 13 bases separated the two germline ends. CDR3 DNA sequence: TGTGCCAGCAGCTTAGCGCTACAGGGTGGGTCACCCCTCCACTTT. Its protein product is CASSLALQGGSPLHF.

This clonotype was detected a few times. This rearrangement joins TRBV27 to TRBJ2-7; 10 nucleotides align to TRBD1. The CDR3 loop spans 17 amino acids. CDR1 is MNHEY, CDR2 SMNVEV, per germline (reference sequence). V trimming: 5 bases; J trimming: 3 bases; junction bases outside the gene matches: 13. The CDR3 region has the DNA TGTGCCAGCAGTCTAAGACCTACGGGACAGGGGTTCTACGAGCAGTACTTC. Protein product: CASSLRPTGQGFYEQYF.

This clonotype was counted at least ten times. The rearrangement joins TRBV15 to TRBJ1-2; D is uncertain. Trimming took off 2 bases at V and 0 bases at J, with 13 bases between the two ends. Germline-derived CDR1 and CDR2 are LNHNV and YYDKDF (reference sequence). This CDR3 region has 16 residues. CDR3 residues: CATSRITPETNYGYTF. In DNA, the CDR3 is TGTGCCACCAGCAGAATAACCCCAGAAACTAACTATGGCTACACCTTC.

The rearrangement uses TRBV5-1 and TRBJ1-5; tentative D call: TRBD1 (6 bases). The CDR3 totals 15 residues. Germline CDR1 is SGHRS and CDR2 is YFSETQ. V lost 2 bases to trimming and J lost 3 bases, with 12 bases between them. The CDR3, as DNA: TGCGCCAGCAGCTTACAGACAGGAAACAATCAGCCCCAGCATTTT. Translation: CASSLQTGNNQPQHF.

The chain couples TRBV20-1 to TRBJ1-4; a possible D gene is TRBD1 (5 bases). CDR3 length: 12 amino acids. Germline V gives CDR1 DFQATT, CDR2 SNEGSKA (reference sequence). Deletions cut 3 bases from V and 3 bases from J, with 5 bases between. The CDR3 nucleotides read TGCAGTGCTAGGGGGCCTAATGAAAAACTGTTTTTT. Translated: CSARGPNEKLFF.

The rearrangement uses TRBV3-1 and TRBJ2-5; D remains ambiguous. The V and J ends lost 4 bases and 6 bases respectively, with 6 bases between them. CDR1 and CDR2 from the germline V gene are LGHDT and YNNKEL (reference sequence). The CDR3 loop spans 11 amino acids. CDR3 residues: CASSRGQTQYF. The CDR3 DNA follows: TGTGCCAGCAGCCGTGGGCAGACCCAGTACTTC.

At least ten counts were recorded for this clonotype. J is TRBJ1-1 and V is TRBV6-1, with D perhaps matching TRBD1 (5 bases). This CDR3 comprises 14 residues. The V gene's germline CDR1 is MNHNS and CDR2 SASEGT. Trimming removed 8 bases at V and 6 bases at J, with 19 bases between. The CDR3 protein is CASGAGGDSAEAFF. CDR3 coding DNA: TGTGCCAGCGGGGCAGGTGGCGATTCGGCTGAAGCTTTCTTT.

This clonotype has just a few counts. The rearrangement links TRBV6-1 to TRBJ2-7; no reliable D call. This CDR3 contains 12 residues. Germline CDR1 MNHNS, CDR2 SASEGT. V gave up 7 bases and J gave up 1 base, with 8 bases separating them. CDR3 protein: CASKEGSYEQYF. CDR3 nucleotides: TGTGCCAGCAAGGAAGGTTCCTACGAGCAGTACTTC.

The chain couples TRBV28 to TRBJ2-4; 8 bases map to TRBD1. This CDR3 has 14 amino acids. The ends lost 5 bases at V and 2 bases at J; junction bases unmatched: 2. CDR1 MDHEN and CDR2 SYDVKM come from the germline V gene. The CDR3 reads CASSQGAPKNIQYF. The CDR3 DNA reads as TGTGCCAGCAGTCAGGGGGCACCCAAAAACATTCAGTACTTC. Full variable domain (missing parts from reference TRBV28 and TRBJ2-4): DVKVTQSSRYLVKRTGEKVFLECVQDMDHENMFWYRQDPGLGLRLIYFSYDVKMKEKGDIPEGYSVSREKKERFSLILESASTNQTSMYLCASSQGAPKNIQYFGAGTRLSVL.

This clonotype was seen ten or more times. The chain recombines TRBV20-1 with TRBJ2-3, with TRBD2 identical over 13 bases. The V gene end was trimmed by 6 bases and the J gene end by 5 bases; junction bases not matched to a gene: 8. The CDR3 loop spans 15 amino acids. Germline assignment: CDR1 DFQATT and CDR2 SNEGSKA (reference sequence). The CDR3 loop is CSAETSGGRKDTQYF. CDR3 nucleotide sequence: TGCAGTGCGGAGACTAGCGGGGGGCGAAAAGATACGCAGTATTTT.

The chain recombines TRBV7-9 with TRBJ1-5, with no clear D. Germline CDR1 and CDR2: SEHNR and FQNEAQ (reference sequence). V lost 5 bases, J lost 0 bases, and 8 bases lay in between. The CDR3 has 14 amino acids. CDR3 DNA sequence: TGTGCCAGCAGCCTGGCCAGTAGCAATCAGCCCCAGCATTTT. Translated, it gives CASSLASSNQPQHF.

This clonotype was observed at least ten times. V and J are TRBV11-3 and TRBJ2-2; D is undetermined. CDR1 SGHNT and CDR2 YENEEA come from the germline V gene. V dropped 1 base and J dropped 6 bases, with 9 bases sitting between them. CDR3 length: 14 amino acids. CDR3 coding DNA: TGTGCCAGCAGCTTAGGAGCGACCGCCGGGGAGCTGTTTTTT. Translated: CASSLGATAGELFF.

This rearrangement joins TRBV5-1 to TRBJ2-4, with D tentatively TRBD2 (6 bases). V lost 4 bases and J lost 9, with 11 bases in between. The CDR3 is made up of 12 amino acids. CDR1 and CDR2 from the germline V gene are SGHRS and YFSETQ. The CDR3 spells CASSRGYGIQYF. The CDR3 nucleotides read TGCGCCAGCAGCCGGGGGTACGGCATTCAGTACTTC.

The sample holds a few counts of this clonotype. The rearrangement joins TRBV18 to TRBJ2-3, with D tentatively TRBD1 (6 bases). Looked up from germline, CDR1 is KGHSH and CDR2 is LQKENI. Trimming removed 2 bases at V and 6 bases at J, with 15 bases between. CDR3 length: 15 residues. The CDR3 protein is CASSPLLSQGDTQYF. CDR3 bases: TGTGCCAGCTCACCATTACTATCCCAGGGGGATACGCAGTATTTT.

This clonotype was counted a few times. The chain couples TRBV6-2 or TRBV6-3 to TRBJ1-1; TRBD1 matches at 9 bases. Germline V gene sequence: CDR1 MNHEY, CDR2 SVGEGT. V gave up 2 bases and J gave up 0 bases; unmatched junction bases: 7. The CDR3 contains 17 residues. The CDR3 is CASSYAYRGLMNTEAFF. The DNA of the CDR3 is TGTGCCAGCAGTTACGCCTACAGGGGGCTTATGAACACTGAAGCTTTCTTT.

This clonotype was counted ten times or more. J is TRBJ2-2 and V is TRBV12-3 or TRBV12-4, with D maybe TRBD2 (5 bases). Trimming pared 5 bases from V and 9 bases from J, leaving 7 bases between. CDR3 length: 11 amino acids. The CDR3 spells CASSRGWELFF. For the CDR3, the DNA is TGTGCCAGCAGTAGAGGGTGGGAGCTGTTTTTT.

This clonotype was counted a few times. The chain has TRBV14 and TRBJ2-4, with D perhaps matching TRBD2 (5 bases). V gave up 4 bases and J gave up 1 base, with 14 bases separating them. Germline CDR1 reads SGHDN; CDR2 reads FVKESK. The CDR3 covers 16 residues. The CDR3 DNA follows: TGTGCCAGCAGCCTCCAGGCACCGGGGGCCAAAAACATTCAGTACTTC. The encoded protein is CASSLQAPGAKNIQYF.

This chain joins TRBV19 and TRBJ2-7; D is uncertain. V was pared by 4 bases and J by 0 bases, with 10 bases between. Per the germline V gene, CDR1 is LNHDA and CDR2 is SQIVND (reference sequence). There are 14 residues in the CDR3. The CDR3 protein is CASSTPRSSYEQYF. The CDR3 DNA reads TGTGCCAGTAGTACCCCAAGGAGCTCCTACGAGCAGTACTTC.

This clonotype was recorded many times. The CDR3 bases are TGTGCCAGCAGCCTTGTCGGACAGGGTAATGAAAAACTGTTTTTT. Translated: CASSLVGQGNEKLFF. The genes are TRBV3-1 and TRBJ1-4; 8 bases fit TRBD1. The V segment lost 4 bases and the J segment 4 bases; nucleotides outside the gene matches: 5. The CDR3 has 15 residues. Germline assignment: CDR1 LGHDT and CDR2 YNNKEL (reference sequence).

This chain links TRBV27 with TRBJ1-6; the D gene is possibly TRBD1 (6 bases). The V end was cut by 10 bases, the J end by 7 bases, with 11 bases between. Looked up from germline, CDR1 is MNHEY and CDR2 is SMNVEV (reference sequence). The CDR3 loop spans 12 amino acids. CDR3 in DNA: TGTGCCACCTGGGACACGAATTCACCCCTCCACTTT. Amino acid sequence: CATWDTNSPLHF.